Given below is one TCR beta chain in context. The data belong to a study of OX40 agonist ivuxolimab in advanced cancers. TCRdb keeps only in-frame clones here, not all; method: immunoSEQ multiplex PCR. The sample lists approximately 91,000 clones; more than 75% were seen once. Germline V gene sequence: CDR1 MNHNS, CDR2 SASEGT. J gave up 4 bases and V 2 bases, and 4 bases lay outside the gene matches. The length of the CDR3 is 14 residues. The chain links TRBV6-1 to TRBJ1-2, with 7 bases aligning to TRBD1. The sample here was CD4+ or CD8+ T cells sorted from blood, taken in a trial of the OX40 agonist ivuxolimab. The source is an adult with an advanced solid tumor such as melanoma, head and neck, liver or kidney cancer. CDR3 amino acids: CASSEPAGGYGYTF. DNA for the CDR3: TGTGCCAGCAGTGAACCGGCAGGGGGCTATGGCTACACCTTC.